The 7 T cell receptor beta chains reported below all come from one sample, sequenced in a study of T-cell memory formation after mild COVID-19. One entry per CDR3 protein results from TCRdb running MiXCR on the 5' RACE reads. Of about 470,000 distinct CDR3 sequences in the sample, roughly 18% were seen once. Sequencing input: PBMCs or a T cell subset sorted from them (not recorded which). Receptors were obtained from an adult woman who had mild COVID-19 (a few samples of this study predate the infection). Cell type and time point are not known.

This clonotype was seen only a few times. The chain carries TRBV18 and TRBJ2-1; D not certain. The CDR3 runs 16 residues. The V and J ends lost 6 bases and 0 bases respectively, with 15 bases between them. Germline V lookup: CDR1 KGHSH, CDR2 LQKENI. This chain's CDR3 is CASSLRLTRSYNEQFF. The CDR3 nucleotides read TGTGCCAGCTCCCTAAGATTAACGCGCTCCTACAATGAGCAGTTCTTC.

This chain joins TRBV5-6 and TRBJ1-1; no clear D. The CDR3 extends over 12 amino acids. Trimming took off 5 bases at V and 6 bases at J, with 11 bases between the two ends. CDR1 is SGHDT and CDR2 is YYEEEE in the germline V gene. Here the CDR3 DNA reads TGTGCCAGCAGTAATGAAGTGCCTGAAGCTTTCTTT. Its translation is CASSNEVPEAFF.

V and J are TRBV7-8 and TRBJ2-1; 8 bases agree with TRBD1. CDR1 SGHVS and CDR2 FQNEAQ come from the germline V gene. V gave up 5 bases and J gave up 4 bases; unmatched junction bases: 10. The CDR3 totals 16 residues. The CDR3 is CASSLYQGAGYNEQFF. The CDR3 bases are TGTGCCAGCAGCCTTTACCAGGGGGCTGGGTACAATGAGCAGTTCTTC.

This clonotype turned up a few times. The rearrangement uses TRBV7-3 and TRBJ1-1; maybe TRBD1 (6 bases). From germline, CDR1 is SGHTA and CDR2 FQGTGA. V dropped 1 base and J dropped 3 bases, with 12 bases sitting between them. The CDR3 totals 15 residues. CDR3 in amino acids: CASSLIGGIYTEAFF. CDR3 nucleotides: TGTGCCAGCAGCTTAATAGGGGGGATCTACACTGAAGCTTTCTTT.

The chain uses TRBV18 and TRBJ2-7; D is perhaps TRBD2 (6 bases). Trimming left V 3 bases short and J 1 base short, with 13 bases between. The CDR3 contains 15 residues. Germline values: CDR1 KGHSH, CDR2 LQKENI. The DNA for the CDR3 is TGTGCCAGCTCACCGCCGGGAGTTCAATCCTACGAGCAGTACTTC. Its translation is CASSPPGVQSYEQYF.

CDR3 nucleotides: TGTGCCAGCAGTGAAGCCCGAACTCTAGCGGGCTATGGCTACACCTTC. Encoded protein: CASSEARTLAGYGYTF. The rearrangement joins TRBV2 to TRBJ1-2; D is unresolved. The germline gives CDR1 SNHLY, CDR2 FYNNEI. V was shortened by 0 bases and J by 4 bases, with 15 bases between the two germline ends. The length of the CDR3 is 16 residues.

The chain combines TRBV27 with TRBJ1-1; a weak D match, TRBD1 (5 bases). V was pared by 3 bases and J by 4 bases, with 12 bases between. The CDR3 length is 14 residues. From germline, CDR1 is MNHEY and CDR2 SMNVEV (reference sequence). The CDR3 DNA reads as TGTGCCAGCAGTTTGGAGGGGCCAGCCACTGAAGCTTTCTTT. This gives the protein CASSLEGPATEAFF.